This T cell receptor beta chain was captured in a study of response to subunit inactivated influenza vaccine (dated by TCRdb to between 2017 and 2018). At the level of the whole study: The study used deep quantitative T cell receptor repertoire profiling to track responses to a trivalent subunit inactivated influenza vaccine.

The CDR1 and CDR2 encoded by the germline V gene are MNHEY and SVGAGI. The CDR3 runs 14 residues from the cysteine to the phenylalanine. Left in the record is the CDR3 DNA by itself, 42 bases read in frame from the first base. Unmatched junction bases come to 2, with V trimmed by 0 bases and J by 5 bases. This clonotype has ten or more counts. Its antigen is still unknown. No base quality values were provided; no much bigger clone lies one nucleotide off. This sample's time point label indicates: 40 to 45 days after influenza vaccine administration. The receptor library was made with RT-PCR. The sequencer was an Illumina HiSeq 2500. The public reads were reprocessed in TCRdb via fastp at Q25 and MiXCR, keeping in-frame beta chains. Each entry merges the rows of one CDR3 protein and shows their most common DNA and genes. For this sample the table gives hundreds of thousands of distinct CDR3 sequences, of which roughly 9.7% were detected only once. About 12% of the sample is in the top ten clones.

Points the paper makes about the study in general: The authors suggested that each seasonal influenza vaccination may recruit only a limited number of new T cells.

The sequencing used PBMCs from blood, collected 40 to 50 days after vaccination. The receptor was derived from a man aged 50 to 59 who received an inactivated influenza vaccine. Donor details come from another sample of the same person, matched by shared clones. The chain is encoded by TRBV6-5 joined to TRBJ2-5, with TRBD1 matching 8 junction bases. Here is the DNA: TGTGCCAGCAGTTACTCCAGGACAGGGGAGACCCAGTACTTC. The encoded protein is CASSYSRTGETQYF.